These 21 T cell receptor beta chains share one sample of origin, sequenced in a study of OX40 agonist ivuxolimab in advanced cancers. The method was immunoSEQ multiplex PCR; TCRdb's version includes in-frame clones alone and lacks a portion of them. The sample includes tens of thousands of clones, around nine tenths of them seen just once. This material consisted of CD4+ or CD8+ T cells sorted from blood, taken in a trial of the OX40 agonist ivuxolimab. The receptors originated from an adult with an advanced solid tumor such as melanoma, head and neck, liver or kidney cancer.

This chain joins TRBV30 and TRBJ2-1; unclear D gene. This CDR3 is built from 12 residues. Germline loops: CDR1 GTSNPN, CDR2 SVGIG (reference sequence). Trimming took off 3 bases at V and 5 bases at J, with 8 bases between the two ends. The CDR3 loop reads CAWSPADNEQFF. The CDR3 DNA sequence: TGTGCCTGGAGCCCAGCAGACAATGAGCAGTTCTTC.

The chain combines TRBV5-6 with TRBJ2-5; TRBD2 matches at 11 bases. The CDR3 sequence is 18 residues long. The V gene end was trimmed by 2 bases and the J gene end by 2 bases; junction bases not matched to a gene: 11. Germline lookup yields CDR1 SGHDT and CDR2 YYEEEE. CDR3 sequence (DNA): TGTGCCAGCAGCTTATCCCCTTCGATAGCGGGAGGGCAAGAGACCCAGTACTTC. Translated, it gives CASSLSPSIAGGQETQYF.

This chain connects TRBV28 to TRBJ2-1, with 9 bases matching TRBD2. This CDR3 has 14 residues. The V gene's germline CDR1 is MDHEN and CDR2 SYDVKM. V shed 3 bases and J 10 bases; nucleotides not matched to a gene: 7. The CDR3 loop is CASSLRGRAREQFF. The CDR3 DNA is TGTGCCAGCAGTTTGCGCGGGAGGGCGAGGGAGCAGTTCTTC.

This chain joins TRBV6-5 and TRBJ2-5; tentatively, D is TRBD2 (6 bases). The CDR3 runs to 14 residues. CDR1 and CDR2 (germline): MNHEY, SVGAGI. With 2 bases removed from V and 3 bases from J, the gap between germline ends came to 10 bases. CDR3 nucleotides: TGTGCCAGCAGTTACGGGGGGAGAGAAGAGACCCAGTACTTC. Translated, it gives CASSYGGREETQYF.

The CDR3 DNA follows: TGTGCCAGCAGCCCGACCCCCCCCCGGACAGGGGCGGACTATGGCTACACCTTC. Protein product: CASSPTPPRTGADYGYTF. The chain couples TRBV7-3 to TRBJ1-2; 9 nucleotides match TRBD1. Trimming at V came to 5 bases and at J to 3 bases, leaving 16 bases not matched to a gene. The germline V gene encodes CDR1 SGHTA and CDR2 FQGTGA. This CDR3 spans 18 amino acids.

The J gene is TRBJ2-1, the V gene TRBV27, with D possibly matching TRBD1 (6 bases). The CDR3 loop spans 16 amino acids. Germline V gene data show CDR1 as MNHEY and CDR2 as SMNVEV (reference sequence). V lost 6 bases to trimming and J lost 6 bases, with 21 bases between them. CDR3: CASSPWATGLFNEQFF. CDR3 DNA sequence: TGTGCCAGCAGCCCCTGGGCCACAGGGTTGTTCAATGAGCAGTTCTTC.

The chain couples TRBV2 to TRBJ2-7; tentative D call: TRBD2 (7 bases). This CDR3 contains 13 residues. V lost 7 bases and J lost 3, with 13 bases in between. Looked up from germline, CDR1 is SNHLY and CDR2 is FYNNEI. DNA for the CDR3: TGTGCCAGCACCCTGGGAGGGGGCTACGAGCAGTACTTC. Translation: CASTLGGGYEQYF.

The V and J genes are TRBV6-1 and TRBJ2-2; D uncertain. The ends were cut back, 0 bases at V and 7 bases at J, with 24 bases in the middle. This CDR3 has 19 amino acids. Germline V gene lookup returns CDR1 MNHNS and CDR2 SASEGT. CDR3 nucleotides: TGTGCCAGCAGTGAAGCGCTTCGTGGGCCCGATGAACGGAGCGGGGAGCTGTTTTTT. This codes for CASSEALRGPDERSGELFF.

CDR3 region: CASGTGTASYEQYF. The CDR3 DNA is TGTGCCAGCGGAACCGGGACAGCCTCCTACGAGCAGTACTTC. The V and J genes are TRBV27 and TRBJ2-7; 7 bases fit TRBD1. Germline-derived CDR1 and CDR2 are MNHEY and SMNVEV (reference sequence). The V segment lost 8 bases and the J segment 0 bases; nucleotides outside the gene matches: 7. This CDR3 spans 14 amino acids.

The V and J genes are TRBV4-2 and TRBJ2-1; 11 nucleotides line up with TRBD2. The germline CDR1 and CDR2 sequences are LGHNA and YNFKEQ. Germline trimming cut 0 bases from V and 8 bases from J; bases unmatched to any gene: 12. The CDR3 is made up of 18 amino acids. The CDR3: CASSQEGLAAPLRDEQFF. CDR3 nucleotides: TGTGCCAGCAGCCAAGAGGGACTAGCGGCCCCGCTTCGAGATGAGCAGTTCTTC.

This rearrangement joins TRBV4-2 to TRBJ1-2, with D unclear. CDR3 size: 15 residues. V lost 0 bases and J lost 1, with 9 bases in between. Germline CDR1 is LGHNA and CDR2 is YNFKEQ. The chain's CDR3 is CASSQDPLVNYGYTF. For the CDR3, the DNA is TGTGCCAGCAGCCAAGATCCTCTGGTTAACTATGGCTACACCTTC.

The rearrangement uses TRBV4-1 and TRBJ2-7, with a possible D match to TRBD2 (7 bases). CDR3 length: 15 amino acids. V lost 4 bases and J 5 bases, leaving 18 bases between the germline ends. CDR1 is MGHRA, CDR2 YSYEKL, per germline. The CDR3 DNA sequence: TGCGCCAGCAGCCCCGGGGGCGGGAGTAGCCACGAGCAGTACTTC. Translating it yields CASSPGGGSSHEQYF.

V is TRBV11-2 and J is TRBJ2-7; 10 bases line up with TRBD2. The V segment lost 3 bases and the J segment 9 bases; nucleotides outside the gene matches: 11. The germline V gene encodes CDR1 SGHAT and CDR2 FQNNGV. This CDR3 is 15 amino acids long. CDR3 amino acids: CASSLVEGLALRQYF. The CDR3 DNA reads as TGTGCCAGCAGCTTGGTGGAGGGACTAGCGCTTCGGCAGTACTTC.

The CDR3 protein is CASSLSRIADTDTQYF. CDR3 nucleotides: TGTGCCAGCAGCTTAAGTAGGATAGCGGACACAGATACGCAGTATTTT. The chain recombines TRBV7-9 with TRBJ2-3; weak D call: TRBD2 (6 bases). V was pared by 2 bases and J by 2 bases, with 14 bases between. The CDR3 is 16 residues long. CDR1 and CDR2 from the germline V gene are SEHNR and FQNEAQ (reference sequence). Together with reference TRBV7-9 and TRBJ2-3, the CDR3 gives the full variable domain: DTGVSQNPRHKITKRGQNVTFRCDPISEHNRLYWYRQTLGQGPEFLTYFQNEAQLEKSRLLSDRFSAERPKGSFSTLEIQRTEQGDSAMYLCASSLSRIADTDTQYFGPGTRLTVL.

This CDR3 reads CASSLGSGVTYEQYF. Here the CDR3 DNA reads TGCGCCAGCAGCTTGGGTAGCGGGGTGACCTACGAGCAGTACTTC. The chain recombines TRBV5-1 with TRBJ2-7, with TRBD2 matching over 8 bases. J gave up 2 bases and V 0 bases, and 4 bases lay outside the gene matches. This CDR3 contains 15 residues. Germline V lookup: CDR1 SGHRS, CDR2 YFSETQ.

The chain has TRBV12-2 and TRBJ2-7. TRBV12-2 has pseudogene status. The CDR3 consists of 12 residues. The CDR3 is CASRPPGHEQYF. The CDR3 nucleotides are TGTGCAAGTCGCCCCCCGGGCCACGAGCAGTACTTC.

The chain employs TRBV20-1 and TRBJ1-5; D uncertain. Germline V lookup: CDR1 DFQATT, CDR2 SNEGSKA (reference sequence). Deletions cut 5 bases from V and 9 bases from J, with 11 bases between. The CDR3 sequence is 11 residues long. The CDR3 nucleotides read TGCAGTGCTCGGGAGAGTCCGCCCCAGCATTTT. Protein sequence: CSARESPPQHF.

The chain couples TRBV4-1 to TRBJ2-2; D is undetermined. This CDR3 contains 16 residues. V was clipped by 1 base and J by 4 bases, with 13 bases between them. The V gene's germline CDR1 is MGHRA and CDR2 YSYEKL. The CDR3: CASSQVGSDLTGELFF. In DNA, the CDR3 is TGCGCCAGCAGCCAAGTTGGTTCGGACCTCACCGGGGAGCTGTTTTTT.

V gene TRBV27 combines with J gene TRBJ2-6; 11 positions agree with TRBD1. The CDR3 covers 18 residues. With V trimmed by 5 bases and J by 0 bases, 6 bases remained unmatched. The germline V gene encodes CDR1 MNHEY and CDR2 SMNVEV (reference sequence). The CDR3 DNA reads TGTGCCAGCAGTACCTGGGACAGGGGGACCTCTGGGGCCAACGTCCTGACTTTC. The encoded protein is CASSTWDRGTSGANVLTF.

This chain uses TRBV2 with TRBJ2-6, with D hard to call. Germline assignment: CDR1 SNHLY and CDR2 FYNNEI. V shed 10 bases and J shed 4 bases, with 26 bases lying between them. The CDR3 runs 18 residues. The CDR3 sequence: CATGKKRGMESGANVLTF. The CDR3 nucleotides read TGTGCCACCGGCAAAAAGAGAGGTATGGAGTCGGGGGCCAACGTCCTGACTTTC.

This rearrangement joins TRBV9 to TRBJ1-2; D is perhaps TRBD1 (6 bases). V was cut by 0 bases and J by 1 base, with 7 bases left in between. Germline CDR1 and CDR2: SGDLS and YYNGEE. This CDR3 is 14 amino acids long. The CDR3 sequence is CASSVGTVNYGYTF. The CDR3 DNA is TGTGCCAGCAGCGTAGGGACAGTTAACTATGGCTACACCTTC.